A single TCR beta chain is shown here with its context. Profiling relied on immunoSEQ multiplex PCR, and the TCRdb table lists in-frame clones only, not all of them. The sample comprises 150,000 to 200,000 clones, less than 85% of which are singletons, and 5.2% rests with the top ten. Germline V gene data show CDR1 as MNHEY and CDR2 as SVGAGI. The CDR3 loop spans 14 amino acids. After removal of 6 bases from V and 11 bases from J, the junction contained 7 bases not matched to a gene. The data were obtained in a study of blood T cell repertoires in COVID-19. Study context: The United States, Italy and Spain provided the acute and convalescent COVID-19 samples.

The gene calls are TRBV6-5 and TRBJ2-1; 13 bases map to TRBD2. The TCR was taken from a woman between 55 and 75 years old with acute COVID-19. Sequencing was performed on PBMCs or T cells enriched from blood (not recorded which). The CDR3 is CASRLRTSGSQQFF. The CDR3 DNA reads as TGTGCCAGCAGGCTCAGGACTAGCGGGAGTCAGCAGTTCTTC.